This T cell receptor (beta chain) was recorded in a study of blood T cells in healthy people across ages. The V gene end was trimmed by 4 bases and the J gene end by 2 bases; junction bases not matched to a gene: 4. The germline gives CDR1 DFQATT, CDR2 SNEGSKA (reference sequence). The CDR3 is 13 residues long. Then a second PCR, running about 6 to 12 cycles, was carried out with a sample-barcoded 5' primer and a J-beta primer mix. Each CDR3 protein gets one entry after TCRdb re-called the 5' RACE reads with MiXCR. The repertoire includes hundreds of thousands of distinct CDR3 sequences, roughly 44% of them detected once, and about 19% sits in the top ten.

This TCR was recovered from a man aged 60 to 69 in good health. V usage is TRBV20-1 and J usage is TRBJ2-7; TRBD1 matches at 8 bases. Sequenced input: blood. CDR3 sequence reads: CSANGQGTYEQYF. The CDR3 nucleotides read TGCAGTGCTAATGGACAGGGCACCTACGAGCAGTACTTC.